This TCR beta chain emerged from a study of OX40 agonist ivuxolimab in advanced cancers. Study context: Ivuxolimab, an antibody acting as an agonist of OX40 (CD134), was used to treat patients. Patients were dosed intravenously with ivuxolimab at 0.01 to 10 mg/kg every 2 weeks.

This clone was seen a handful of times. Generated by immunoSEQ multiplex PCR, the TCRdb table keeps only in-frame clones and is missing some. The sample records 73,000 or so clones, roughly four fifths being singletons. The V gene's germline CDR1 is PRHDT and CDR2 FYEKMQ (reference sequence). The CDR3 runs to 14 residues. Trimming removed 5 bases from V and 4 bases from J, with 14 bases in between. The source material was CD4+ or CD8+ T cells sorted from blood, sampled in a trial of the OX40 agonist ivuxolimab. V usage is TRBV13 and J usage is TRBJ1-2, with a possible D match to TRBD1 (5 bases). This clonotype was obtained from an adult with an advanced solid tumor such as melanoma, head and neck, liver or kidney cancer. The DNA for the CDR3 is TGTGCCAGCAGCCCACCTGGGGACCTCTATGGCTACACCTTC. Its translation: CASSPPGDLYGYTF.